This T cell receptor (beta chain) appears in the sequencing data of a study of blood T cell repertoires in COVID-19. The assay was immunoSEQ multiplex PCR, and TCRdb's table has in-frame clones only and misses some. Seen here are about 200,000 clones, around 82% observed once, and the top ten hold around 5.8%. In its sample, this clone was seen once. The CDR3 spans 14 residues. The V and J ends lost 8 bases and 5 bases respectively, with 17 bases between them. Germline CDR1 is SNHLY and CDR2 is FYNNEI. V gene TRBV2 combines with J gene TRBJ2-3; TRBD1 is a possible D gene (6 bases). The sequencing sample was made of peripheral blood. The origin of this receptor is an older woman with acute or convalescent COVID-19. The CDR3 reads CASPEGQGRDTQYF. The CDR3 coding sequence is TGTGCCAGCCCCGAGGGGCAGGGGAGAGATACGCAGTATTTT.